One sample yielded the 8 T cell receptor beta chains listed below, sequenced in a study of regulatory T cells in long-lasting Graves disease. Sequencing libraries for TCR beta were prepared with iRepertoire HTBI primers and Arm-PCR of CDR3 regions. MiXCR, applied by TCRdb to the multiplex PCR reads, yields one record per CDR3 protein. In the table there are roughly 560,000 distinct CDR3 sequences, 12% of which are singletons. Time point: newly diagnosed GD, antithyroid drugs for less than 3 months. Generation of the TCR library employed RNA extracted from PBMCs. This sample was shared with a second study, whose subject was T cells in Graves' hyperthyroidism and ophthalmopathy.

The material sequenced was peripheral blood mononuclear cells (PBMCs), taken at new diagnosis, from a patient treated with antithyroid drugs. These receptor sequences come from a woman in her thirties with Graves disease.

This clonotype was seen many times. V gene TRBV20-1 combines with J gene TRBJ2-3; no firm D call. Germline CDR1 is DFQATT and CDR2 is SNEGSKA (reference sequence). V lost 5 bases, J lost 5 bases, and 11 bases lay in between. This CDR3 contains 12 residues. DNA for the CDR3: TGCAGTGCTGGCCCCCGGTTAGATACGCAGTATTTT. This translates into CSAGPRLDTQYF.

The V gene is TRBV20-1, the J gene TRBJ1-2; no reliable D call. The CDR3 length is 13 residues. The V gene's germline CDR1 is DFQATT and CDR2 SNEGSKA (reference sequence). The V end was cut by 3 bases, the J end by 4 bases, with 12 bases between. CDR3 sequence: CSASSSTFYGYTF. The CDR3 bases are TGCAGTGCTAGTTCATCTACGTTCTATGGCTACACCTTC.

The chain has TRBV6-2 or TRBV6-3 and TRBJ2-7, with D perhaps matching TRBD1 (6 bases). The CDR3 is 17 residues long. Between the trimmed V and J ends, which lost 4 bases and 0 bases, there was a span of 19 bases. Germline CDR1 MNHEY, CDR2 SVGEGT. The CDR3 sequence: CASSSPQGTGTSYEQYF. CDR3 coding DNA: TGTGCCAGCAGTTCACCTCAGGGGACGGGTACCTCCTACGAGCAGTACTTC.

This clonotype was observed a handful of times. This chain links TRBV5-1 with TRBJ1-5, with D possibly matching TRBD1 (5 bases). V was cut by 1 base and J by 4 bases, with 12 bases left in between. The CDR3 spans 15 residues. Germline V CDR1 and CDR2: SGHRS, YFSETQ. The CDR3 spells CASSLTGVYNQPQHF. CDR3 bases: TGCGCCAGCAGCTTGACGGGGGTCTATAATCAGCCCCAGCATTTT.

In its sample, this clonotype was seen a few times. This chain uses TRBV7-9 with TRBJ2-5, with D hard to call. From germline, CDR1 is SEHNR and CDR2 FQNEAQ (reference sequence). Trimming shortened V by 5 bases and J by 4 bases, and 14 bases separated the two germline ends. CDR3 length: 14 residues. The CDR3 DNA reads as TGTGCCAGCAGCCAACCATTAGATCGAGAGACCCAGTACTTC. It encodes CASSQPLDRETQYF.

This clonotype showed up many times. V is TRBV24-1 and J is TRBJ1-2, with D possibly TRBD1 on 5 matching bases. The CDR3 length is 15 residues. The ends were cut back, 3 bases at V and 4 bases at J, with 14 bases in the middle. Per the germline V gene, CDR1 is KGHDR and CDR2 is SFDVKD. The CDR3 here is CATSDGRGITYGYTF. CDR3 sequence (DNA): TGTGCCACCAGTGATGGCCGGGGCATTACCTATGGCTACACCTTC.

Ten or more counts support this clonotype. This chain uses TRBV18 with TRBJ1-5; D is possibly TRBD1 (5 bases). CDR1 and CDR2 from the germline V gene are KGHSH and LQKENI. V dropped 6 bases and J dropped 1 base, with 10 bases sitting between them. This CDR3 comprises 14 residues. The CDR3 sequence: CASSGQGSNQPQHF. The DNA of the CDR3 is TGTGCCAGCTCTGGTCAGGGAAGCAATCAGCCCCAGCATTTT.

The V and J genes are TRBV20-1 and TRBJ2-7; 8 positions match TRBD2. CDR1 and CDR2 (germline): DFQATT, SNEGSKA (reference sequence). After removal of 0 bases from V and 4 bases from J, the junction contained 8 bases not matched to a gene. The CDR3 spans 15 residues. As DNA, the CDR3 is TGCAGTGCTAGAGATCTCGCGGGAGGTATGTACGAGCAGTACTTC. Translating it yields CSARDLAGGMYEQYF.